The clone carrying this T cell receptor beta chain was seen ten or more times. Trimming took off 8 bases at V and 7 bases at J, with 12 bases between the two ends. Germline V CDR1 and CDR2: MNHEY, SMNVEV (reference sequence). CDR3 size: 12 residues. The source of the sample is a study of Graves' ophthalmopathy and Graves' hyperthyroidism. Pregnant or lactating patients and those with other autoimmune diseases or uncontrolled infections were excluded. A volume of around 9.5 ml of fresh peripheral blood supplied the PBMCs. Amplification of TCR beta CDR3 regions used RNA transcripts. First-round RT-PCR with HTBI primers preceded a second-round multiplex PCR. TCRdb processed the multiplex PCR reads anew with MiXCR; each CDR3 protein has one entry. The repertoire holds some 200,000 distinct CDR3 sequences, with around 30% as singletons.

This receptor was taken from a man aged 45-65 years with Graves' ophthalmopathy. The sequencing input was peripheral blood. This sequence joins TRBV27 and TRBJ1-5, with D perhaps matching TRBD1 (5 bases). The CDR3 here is CASGGLPQPQHF. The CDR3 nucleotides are TGTGCCAGCGGGGGGTTACCCCAGCCCCAGCATTTT.